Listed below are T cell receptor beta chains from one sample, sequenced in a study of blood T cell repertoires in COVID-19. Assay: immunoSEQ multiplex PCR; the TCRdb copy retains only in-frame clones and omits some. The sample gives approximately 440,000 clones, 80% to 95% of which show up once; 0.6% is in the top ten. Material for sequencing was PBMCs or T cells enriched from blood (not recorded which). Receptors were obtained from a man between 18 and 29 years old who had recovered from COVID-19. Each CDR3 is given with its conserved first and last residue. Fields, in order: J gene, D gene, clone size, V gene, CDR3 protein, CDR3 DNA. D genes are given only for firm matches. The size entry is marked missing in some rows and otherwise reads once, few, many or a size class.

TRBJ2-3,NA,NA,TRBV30,CAWSVRERDTQYF,TGTGCCTGGAGTGTTCGGGAGAGAGATACGCAGTATTTT
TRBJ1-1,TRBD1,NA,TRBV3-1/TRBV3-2,CASSPASGTGVPEAFF,TGTGCCAGCAGCCCCGCGTCCGGGACAGGGGTCCCTGAAGCTTTCTTT
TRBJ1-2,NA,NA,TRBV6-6,CASSYSKIVGGYTF,TGTGCCAGCAGTTACTCGAAGATTGTGGGCGGCTACACCTTC
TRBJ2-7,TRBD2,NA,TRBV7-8,CASSLAGSGGAYEQYF,TGTGCCAGCAGCTTAGCGGGAAGCGGGGGGGCTTACGAGCAGTACTTC
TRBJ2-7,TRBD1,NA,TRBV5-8,CASSLVSGGLSSYEQYF,TGTGCCAGCAGCTTGGTTTCAGGGGGTTTAAGCTCCTACGAGCAGTACTTC
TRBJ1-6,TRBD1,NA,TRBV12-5,CASGAGGSYNSPLHF,TGTGCTAGTGGGGCAGGGGGCTCCTATAATTCACCCCTCCACTTT
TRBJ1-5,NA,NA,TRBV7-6,CASSPDSNQPQHF,TGTGCCAGCAGCCCAGATAGCAATCAGCCCCAGCATTTT
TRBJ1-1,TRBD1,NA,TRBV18,CASLPTRQGDTEAFF,TGTGCCAGCTTACCAACGAGACAGGGTGACACTGAAGCTTTCTTT
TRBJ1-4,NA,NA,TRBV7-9,CASSSGGNRVGEKLFF,TGTGCCAGCAGCTCGGGGGGAAACAGGGTTGGGGAAAAACTGTTTTTT
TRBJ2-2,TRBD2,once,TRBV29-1,CSVSQTSANTGELFF,TGCAGCGTTTCCCAGACTAGCGCGAACACCGGGGAGCTGTTTTTT
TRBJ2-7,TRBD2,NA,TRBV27,CASSSYMREREQYF,TGTGCCAGCAGTTCCTATATGCGGGAGAGGGAGCAGTACTTC